Presented here are 10 T cell receptor beta chains from one specimen sequenced in a study of cytomegalovirus exposure and HLA in healthy donors. The PCR employed 60 Vbeta primers together with 13 Jbeta primers. Here immunoSEQ multiplex PCR was the method, and the copy in TCRdb shows in-frame clones only, minus some. Of approximately 110,000 clones in the sample, about 70% were seen once. The sample consisted of PBMCs. These receptors came from a man between 25 and 39 years old in good health and CMV-seropositive.

This chain connects TRBV19 to TRBJ1-4; D is uncertain. The CDR3 is 14 residues long. V was clipped by 5 bases and J by 7 bases, with 14 bases between them. Per germline, CDR1 LNHDA and CDR2 SQIVND (reference sequence). The CDR3 DNA reads TGTGCCAGTAGTCCCGCGGTTGTAGGTGAAAAACTGTTTTTT. Translated, it gives CASSPAVVGEKLFF.

The chain is built from TRBV18 and TRBJ1-1; maybe TRBD1 (5 bases). Trimming removed 3 bases at V and 0 bases at J, with 14 bases between. The germline V gene has CDR1 KGHSH and CDR2 LQKENI. The CDR3 runs to 16 residues. The CDR3 sequence is CASSPMRGRLNTEAFF. CDR3 nucleotides: TGTGCCAGCTCACCCATGCGGGGCCGATTGAACACTGAAGCTTTCTTT. Combining the CDR3 with reference TRBV18 and TRBJ1-1 gives the whole variable domain NAGVMQNPRHLVRRRGQEARLRCSPMKGHSHVYWYRQLPEEGLKFMVYLQKENIIDESGMPKERFSAEFPKEGPSILRIQQVVRGDSAAYFCASSPMRGRLNTEAFFGQGTRLTVV.

The J gene is TRBJ2-2, the V gene TRBV11-3, with 12 bases matching TRBD2. Looked up from germline, CDR1 is SGHNT and CDR2 is YENEEA. This CDR3 has 16 amino acids. Trimming removed 5 bases from V and 7 bases from J; junction bases left unmatched: 8. CDR3 in DNA: TGTGCCAGCAGCCGTGGCGGGACTAGCGGGCACGGGGAGCTGTTTTTT. Translating gives CASSRGGTSGHGELFF. The variable domain in full, completed from reference TRBV11-3 and TRBJ2-2, reads EAGVVQSPRYKIIEKKQPVAFWCNPISGHNTLYWYLQNLGQGPELLIRYENEEAVDDSQLPKDRFSAERLKGVDSTLKIQPAELGDSAVYLCASSRGGTSGHGELFFGEGSRLTVL.

The chain joins TRBV19 to TRBJ1-1; TRBD1 is a possible D gene (6 bases). The germline CDR1 and CDR2 sequences are LNHDA and SQIVND (reference sequence). The CDR3 has 14 amino acids. The V end lost 10 bases, the J end lost 1 base, and 16 bases lay between the germline ends. The DNA for the CDR3 is TGTGCCACTACCGAACAGGGCGGGAACACTGAAGCTTTCTTT. This translates into CATTEQGGNTEAFF. Based on the CDR3 plus reference TRBV19 and TRBJ1-1, the full variable domain is DGGITQSPKYLFRKEGQNVTLSCEQNLNHDAMYWYRQDPGQGLRLIYYSQIVNDFQKGDIAEGYSVSREKKESFPLTVTSAQKNPTAFYLCATTEQGGNTEAFFGQGTRLTVV.

In regard to this clone: The sample holds other DNA sequences that translate to the same CDR3. V usage is TRBV9 and J usage is TRBJ1-1; a weak D match, TRBD1 (6 bases). Germline assignment: CDR1 SGDLS and CDR2 YYNGEE. Trimming cost V 4 bases and J 3 bases, with 13 bases left between them. CDR3 length: 14 amino acids. The chain's CDR3 is CASSSSQGYTEAFF. DNA of the CDR3: TGTGCCAGCAGCTCCTCCCAGGGGTACACTGAAGCTTTCTTT.

The chain recombines TRBV4-3 with TRBJ2-1; weak D call: TRBD2 (6 bases). Germline V gene sequence: CDR1 LGHNA, CDR2 YSLEER. CDR3 length: 16 amino acids. Trimming removed 0 bases at V and 0 bases at J, with 9 bases between. The CDR3 region is CASSQEGSGSYNEQFF. The CDR3 nucleotides read TGCGCCAGCAGCCAAGAAGGTAGCGGCTCCTACAATGAGCAGTTCTTC.

This chain joins TRBV2 and TRBJ2-1; D ambiguous. The CDR3 sequence is 13 residues long. Trimming cost V 3 bases and J 6 bases, with 9 bases left between them. The germline gives CDR1 SNHLY, CDR2 FYNNEI. The CDR3 DNA reads as TGTGCCAGCAGTGATGGGCCTCTCAATGAGCAGTTCTTC. This codes for CASSDGPLNEQFF. Variable domain in full (rest from reference TRBV2 and TRBJ2-1): EPEVTQTPSHQVTQMGQEVILRCVPISNHLYFYWYRQILGQKVEFLVSFYNNEISEKSEIFDDQFSVERPDGSNFTLKIRSTKLEDSAMYFCASSDGPLNEQFFGPGTRLTVL.

This chain uses TRBV7-6 with TRBJ2-3; no clear D. Trimming pared 1 base from V and 2 bases from J, leaving 10 bases between. The CDR3 spans 15 residues. The germline CDR1 and CDR2 sequences are SGHVS and FNYEAQ. In DNA, the CDR3 is TGTGCCAGCAGCTTAGATGTCTCTTACACAGATACGCAGTATTTT. Residues: CASSLDVSYTDTQYF.

This clone has a single count. The genes are TRBV18 and TRBJ2-3; no definite D call. This CDR3 comprises 15 residues. V lost 2 bases and J 0 bases, leaving 9 bases between the germline ends. Germline V gene lookup returns CDR1 KGHSH and CDR2 LQKENI. The CDR3 protein is CASSPVRVSTDTQYF. CDR3 nucleotides: TGTGCCAGCTCACCAGTCCGGGTTAGCACAGATACGCAGTATTTT.

The chain uses TRBV11-2 and TRBJ2-2; D gene unclear. V lost 2 bases to trimming and J lost 4 bases, with 14 bases between them. Germline V gene data show CDR1 as SGHAT and CDR2 as FQNNGV. The CDR3 length is 16 residues. CDR3 sequence (DNA): TGTGCCAGCAGCTTACGAGGAGAATCACCCACCGGGGAGCTGTTTTTT. Translation gives CASSLRGESPTGELFF.